This T cell receptor beta chain was found in a study of PD-L1 blockade in urothelial cancer (dated by TCRdb to the late 2010s). In the study overall: All patients started therapy in about 2014 and received atezolizumab 1,200 mg intravenously every 3 weeks. About 85% of the roughly 29 patients were identified as males with urothelial cancer of bladder origin, and a prior smoking history was reported by 18 of 29 patients. An ECOG performance status of 0 or 1 was recorded for the patients, and 0 to 3 prior chemotherapy regimens had been received by the patients. Blood samples were analyzed at 3 weeks after treatment start (second dose) and at 6 weeks after treatment start. A median of about 150,000 T cells and some 84,000 unique TCRs was obtained from blood samples, and a median clonality of approximately 0.077 was observed. Somatic, immune and clinical correlates of response to PD-L1 blockade with atezolizumab in urothelial cancer were the focus of an exploratory multi-omic analysis. Pretreatment tumor samples, along with matched peripheral blood serially collected before and after atezolizumab treatment, were subjected to TCR sequencing. Durable clinical benefit meant progression-free survival longer than 6 months, and TCR features were also tested against progression-free and overall survival. Whole exome sequencing and RNA sequencing of pretreatment tumors were performed alongside TCR sequencing in the same patients. Under 10 patients achieved durable clinical benefit and approximately 20 did not. Over 28 patients had pretreatment blood TCR-seq, about 24 had at least one posttreatment blood collection, and about 24 had tumor TCR-seq. Overall study outcomes, separate from this receptor: Improved progression-free and overall survival was found to be associated with pretreatment peripheral blood TCR clonality below the median. Among patients with durable benefit, tumor-associated TCR clones showed greater expansion in peripheral blood 3 weeks after treatment started (n = 22, p = 0.022). Small sample size (n ≈ 29) and many exploratory analyses mean the results are intended to be hypothesis-generating.

The time point label, as the study defines it: peripheral blood 6 weeks after treatment start. The cohort included some 30 patients with locally advanced or metastatic urothelial carcinoma who were treated at Memorial Sloan Kettering on a trial protocol. Peripheral blood mononuclear cells were collected pretreatment and during treatment, at between 1 and 8 total time points per patient. The Qiagen DNeasy Blood extraction kit was used to purify genomic DNA from total PBMCs and from tumor samples. PBMCs were collected pretreatment and during treatment and were isolated and stored as previously described. Each PCR received spiked-in synthetic TCR analog templates so that absolute template abundance could be estimated from read counts. The immunoSEQ assay was used to amplify TCRbeta CDR3 regions from genomic DNA with bias-controlled V and J gene primers. Sequencing of rearranged TCRbeta segments was performed at approximately 20X coverage. In the authors' own workflow: Sequencing errors were corrected by clustering, and CDR3s were annotated against IMGT so that V, D and J genes could be assigned. Only productive TCRbeta rearrangements were used in downstream analyses, excluding out-of-frame or stop-codon sequences. To compute clonality, Shannon entropy was normalized by the log of the number of unique productive sequences and then subtracted from one. Fisher's exact test with Benjamini-Hochberg correction, using a cutoff of adjusted p below 0.01, was how clones that differed between time points or between blood and tumor were identified. TCRdb holds this immuneACCESS table with in-frame rearrangements only. Some clones are missing; in checked studies, unresolved V genes explain under half, and the rest has no known cause. The DNA was the basis for D and trimming; V, J and clone size are from that table. The sample profile shows some 110,000 clones; 91% of them were found once. The ten most abundant clones make up approximately 3.8% of the sample.

Its CDR3 holds 13 amino acids, cysteine through phenylalanine. The DNA shown is the 39-base CDR3, in frame from base 1. The germline V gene (reference sequence) provides CDR1 SGHNT and CDR2 YYREEE. Trimming removed 3 bases from V and 4 bases from J, leaving 10 bases between the germline ends. A note on this clone: What antigen it recognizes has not been identified. Nothing much larger sits one base from this clone, and base qualities are not available.

Material: PBMCs, obtained around atezolizumab (anti-PD-L1) treatment. Here the chain combines TRBV5-4 and TRBJ1-1; the D gene identity is not certain. The receptor comes from a man between 60 and 75 years old with urothelial cancer. The DNA sequence is as follows: TGTGCCAGCAGCTCGAAGGAGTTCACTGAAGCTTTCTTT. Translated, it gives CASSSKEFTEAFF. This CDR3, with the reference TRBV5-4 and TRBJ1-1 proteins standing in past its ends, gives the full variable domain ETGVTQSPTHLIKTRGQQVTLRCSSQSGHNTVSWYQQALGQGPQFIFQYYREEENGRGNFPPRFSGLQFPNYSSELNVNALELDDSALYLCASSSKEFTEAFFGQGTRLTVV.